Below, one T cell receptor beta chain is given with its context. In the original processing: Reference gene primer amplification in the assay estimated nucleated cell counts. The assay was immunoSEQ multiplex PCR, and TCRdb's table has in-frame clones only and misses some. That table supplies the V and J calls and clone size; D and trimming were determined from the DNA. This table has approximately 70,000 clones, around 80% appearing once. The data derive from a study of blood T cell repertoires in COVID-19. Background on the study: Donors in the United States, Italy and Spain gave samples during acute or convalescent COVID-19. Sources were T cells, B-cell-depleted T cells, or PBMCs; the material itself was cDNA or gDNA.

Specimen: peripheral blood. This sequence originates from a man between 60 and 70 years old with active or convalescent COVID-19.

The CDR3 DNA follows: TGTGCCAGTATCCCAGGGGAAATGAACACTGAAGCTTTCTTT. Translation gives CASIPGEMNTEAFF. V usage is TRBV19 and J usage is TRBJ1-1; a weak D match, TRBD1 (6 bases). The CDR3 is 14 residues long. Germline CDR1 is LNHDA and CDR2 is SQIVND (reference sequence). Trimming shortened V by 7 bases and J by 0 bases, and 12 bases separated the two germline ends.